Following are 5 T cell receptor beta chains from one sample sequenced in a study of identifying expanded T cells in peripheral blood. Libraries were prepared by immunoSEQ multiplex PCR; TCRdb keeps only in-frame clonotypes and omits some of them. The repertoire holds roughly 61,000 clones, with around 90% as singletons. The sequencing input was blood. These receptors were taken from a person between 18 and 75 years old in good health.

The rearrangement uses TRBV4-2 and TRBJ2-1; TRBD2 matches at 8 bases. V dropped 3 bases and J dropped 5; count of bases not matched to a gene: 6. The CDR3 spans 15 residues. The V gene's germline CDR1 is LGHNA and CDR2 YNFKEQ. CDR3 nucleotide sequence: TGTGCCAGCAGCCAGCGTTCCGGGAGGGACAATGAGCAGTTCTTC. It is translated as CASSQRSGRDNEQFF.

The chain couples TRBV11-1 to TRBJ2-1, with a weak D call TRBD2 (6 bases). Germline values: CDR1 SGHAT, CDR2 FQDESV (reference sequence). V lost 2 bases, J lost 9 bases, and 14 bases lay in between. This CDR3 has 14 amino acids. CDR3 coding DNA: TGTGCCAGCAGCTTACAGCGGTGGGGAGGTGAGCAGTTCTTC. Amino acid sequence: CASSLQRWGGEQFF.

This rearrangement joins TRBV5-4 to TRBJ2-2; weak D call: TRBD1 (6 bases). The length of the CDR3 is 14 residues. Per the germline V gene, CDR1 is SGHNT and CDR2 is YYREEE (reference sequence). Trimming shortened V by 3 bases and J by 5 bases, and 11 bases separated the two germline ends. The CDR3 region is CASSSRQGTGELFF. The CDR3 DNA follows: TGTGCCAGCAGCTCCCGGCAGGGGACCGGGGAGCTGTTTTTT.

The chain joins TRBV5-5 to TRBJ2-7, with D unresolved. The V end lost 2 bases, the J end lost 2 bases, and 8 bases lay between the germline ends. Germline V gene sequence: CDR1 SGHKS, CDR2 YYEKEE (reference sequence). This CDR3 has 13 amino acids. This CDR3 is CASSFDQPYEQYF. DNA of the CDR3: TGTGCCAGCAGCTTCGACCAGCCCTACGAGCAGTACTTC.

The V and J genes are TRBV10-3 and TRBJ2-7, with 11 positions matching TRBD1. The trim removed 10 bases at V and 3 bases at J, leaving 5 bases unmatched. This CDR3 is built from 13 residues. CDR1 and CDR2 (germline): ENHRY, SYGVKD. CDR3 sequence reads: CATGQGAGYEQYF. CDR3 bases: TGTGCCACCGGACAGGGGGCGGGCTACGAGCAGTACTTC.